The 20 T cell receptor beta chains below all came from one sample that was sequenced in a study of blood T cells in healthy people across ages. Combining a sample-barcoded 5' primer with a J-beta primer mix, a second PCR ran for roughly 7 to 12 cycles. TCRdb called the 5' RACE reads again in MiXCR, with one record for every CDR3 protein. The table shows hundreds of thousands of distinct CDR3 sequences, with 25% to 35% occurring only once. The sequenced material came from blood. These receptors all come from a woman of 80 years or more in good health.

This clonotype was counted at least ten times. The rearrangement uses TRBV13 and TRBJ2-7, with D possibly TRBD2 on 6 matching bases. The CDR3 covers 15 residues. Germline V gene data show CDR1 as PRHDT and CDR2 as FYEKMQ (reference sequence). V was shortened by 3 bases and J by 0 bases, with 12 bases between the two germline ends. As DNA, the CDR3 is TGTGCCAGCAGCTTGGGGGGACTGAACTCCTACGAGCAGTACTTC. Its protein is CASSLGGLNSYEQYF.

The chain carries TRBV25-1 and TRBJ2-5, with 7 nucleotides matching TRBD1. The end of the DNA fits TRBJ2-7 better, so the J call may be wrong. CDR3 length equals 14 residues. CDR1 MGHDK and CDR2 SYGVNS come from the germline V gene. The CDR3 loop is CASSRDSLNYEQYF. The DNA for the CDR3 is TGTGCCAGCAGCAGGGACAGCCTGAACTACGAGCAGTACTTC.

This clonotype was picked up a small number of times. V gene TRBV30 combines with J gene TRBJ1-2; 11 bases line up with TRBD1. V gave up 7 bases and J gave up 8 bases; unmatched junction bases: 18. CDR1 and CDR2 from the germline V gene are GTSNPN and SVGIG (reference sequence). CDR3 length: 16 residues. The CDR3 bases are TGTGCCTCAAACGACCGGGACAGGGGGACCTTCGGGGGCTACACCTTC. Its protein is CASNDRDRGTFGGYTF.

The rearrangement uses TRBV11-2 and TRBJ2-4, with D tentatively TRBD1 or TRBD2 (5 bases each). The J call is in doubt because the DNA end fits TRBJ2-7 better. CDR1 and CDR2 from the germline V gene are SGHAT and FQNNGV. The CDR3 spans 15 residues. Here the CDR3 DNA reads TGTGCCAGCAGCTTAGATCGGGGCGGTCACCGCGAGCAGTACTTC. Translation gives CASSLDRGGHREQYF.

This clonotype was observed many times. The gene calls are TRBV5-1 and TRBJ1-1, with TRBD1 identical over 7 bases. Germline V gene sequence: CDR1 SGHRS, CDR2 YFSETQ. V lost 6 bases and J lost 3; bases outside the gene matches: 11. This CDR3 contains 15 residues. The CDR3: CASTLTGPADTEAFF. The CDR3 coding sequence is TGCGCCAGCACCCTGACAGGGCCAGCTGACACTGAAGCTTTCTTT.

This clonotype was counted a few times. A much larger clone differs by one base, so this may be a read error. The rearrangement links TRBV7-2 to TRBJ2-5, with 7 bases aligning to TRBD2. Germline loops: CDR1 SGHTA, CDR2 FQGNSA. The ends lost 1 base at V and 11 bases at J; junction bases unmatched: 10. There are 14 residues in the CDR3. The CDR3 bases are TGTGCCAGCAGCTTAGGAGCGGGGACTGATGAGCAGTACTTC. Protein sequence: CASSLGAGTDEQYF. Supplemented by reference TRBV7-2 and TRBJ2-5, the full variable domain reads GAGVSQSPSNKVTEKGKDVELRCDPISGHTALYWYRQSLGQGLEFLIYFQGNSAPDKSGLPSDRFSAERTGGSVSTLTIQRTQQEDSAVYLCASSLGAGTDEQYFGPGTRLLVL.

Worth noting for this clonotype: This may arise from a read error, as a much more abundant clone is one base away. This chain joins TRBV5-6 and TRBJ2-1; D gene ambiguous. This CDR3 comprises 14 residues. Germline V gene lookup returns CDR1 SGHDT and CDR2 YYEEEE. With 0 bases removed from V and 7 bases from J, the gap between germline ends came to 11 bases. The CDR3 region has the DNA TGTGCCAGCAGCTTGGTGGGTGTATGGAATGAGCAGTTCTTC. Amino acids: CASSLVGVWNEQFF.

Many counts were recorded for this clonotype. This sequence joins TRBV7-3 and TRBJ2-5, with 13 bases aligning to TRBD2. The CDR3 loop spans 17 amino acids. V lost 5 bases, J lost 2 bases, and 8 bases stayed unmatched. Per germline, CDR1 SGHTA and CDR2 FQGTGA. CDR3 bases: TGTGCCAGCAGCCCCACACCGGGACTAGCGGGACAAGAGACCCAGTACTTC. This sequence encodes CASSPTPGLAGQETQYF.

This clonotype was observed many times. CDR3 coding DNA: TGTGCCATCAGTGAGGGACTAGCGGGGGGGCCAGCAGATACGCAGTATTTT. This translates into CAISEGLAGGPADTQYF. This chain uses TRBV10-3 with TRBJ2-3, with 15 bases lining up with TRBD2. In germline, CDR1 is ENHRY, CDR2 SYGVKD. With 2 bases clipped from V and 4 bases from J, the junction kept 4 bases outside the gene matches. This CDR3 has 17 amino acids.

The chain is built from TRBV5-1 and TRBJ1-1, with D tentatively TRBD1 (6 bases). Per germline, CDR1 SGHRS and CDR2 YFSETQ. Trimming stripped 4 bases from V and 4 bases from J, with 11 bases between. The CDR3 covers 13 residues. CDR3 protein: CASSRGQPTEAFF. The CDR3 nucleotides are TGCGCCAGCAGCCGAGGACAGCCCACTGAAGCTTTCTTT.

This chain links TRBV19 with TRBJ1-2; 7 bases map to TRBD1. Germline lookup yields CDR1 LNHDA and CDR2 SQIVND (reference sequence). This CDR3 is built from 15 residues. The V gene end was trimmed by 7 bases and the J gene end by 2 bases; junction bases not matched to a gene: 10. CDR3 DNA: TGTGCCAGTACTTATTACAGGGGCGGAAACTATGGCTACACCTTC. This sequence encodes CASTYYRGGNYGYTF.

As to this clonotype: A read error is possible here, since a much larger clone lies one base away. This chain joins TRBV29-1 and TRBJ2-1; the match to TRBD2 covers 15 bases. CDR1 SQVTM and CDR2 ANQGSEA come from the germline V gene. There are 16 residues in the CDR3. In DNA, the CDR3 is TGCGGCGTTCGGACTAGCGGGGGGGCAGGTTACAATGAGCAGTTCTTC. As protein: CGVRTSGGAGYNEQFF.

In this sample, this clonotype turned up many times. The rearrangement links TRBV28 to TRBJ1-1, with D unresolved. CDR1 MDHEN and CDR2 SYDVKM come from the germline V gene. This CDR3 contains 10 residues. The V and J ends lost 7 bases and 7 bases respectively, with 7 bases between them. CDR3 nucleotide sequence: TGTGCCAGCATACGAAATGAAGCTTTCTTT. Translated, it gives CASIRNEAFF.

At least ten counts were recorded for this clonotype. V is TRBV15 and J is TRBJ1-4, with D perhaps matching TRBD1 (5 bases). Germline loops: CDR1 LNHNV, CDR2 YYDKDF (reference sequence). This CDR3 region has 15 residues. V lost 1 base to trimming and J lost 1 base, with 7 bases between them. CDR3 sequence reads: CATSRAGVTNEKLFF. CDR3 coding DNA: TGTGCCACCAGCAGAGCGGGGGTAACTAATGAAAAACTGTTTTTT.

This clonotype was detected only a few times. This rearrangement joins TRBV6-2 or TRBV6-3 to TRBJ1-1; D may be TRBD1 (5 bases). Germline V gene data show CDR1 as MNHEY and CDR2 as SVGEGT. Trimming stripped 6 bases from V and 2 bases from J, with 13 bases between. This CDR3 is 14 amino acids long. In DNA form, the CDR3 reads TGTGCCAGCAGAGACGGGACGGCAAACACTGAAGCTTTCTTT. It is translated as CASRDGTANTEAFF.

CDR3 region: CSARERRDRSYNEQFF. Here the CDR3 DNA reads TGCAGTGCTAGAGAGCGGCGGGACCGCTCCTACAATGAGCAGTTCTTC. The chain employs TRBV20-1 and TRBJ2-1, with a possible D match to TRBD2 (6 bases). The CDR3 runs 16 residues. Germline V gene data show CDR1 as DFQATT and CDR2 as SNEGSKA (reference sequence). With 0 bases removed from V and 0 bases from J, the gap between germline ends came to 12 bases.

V is TRBV7-3 and J is TRBJ2-7; D tentatively reads TRBD1 or TRBD2 (5 bases each). The CDR3 consists of 12 residues. CDR1 and CDR2 from the germline V gene are SGHTA and FQGTGA. Trimming removed 3 bases from V and 7 bases from J, with 10 bases in between. CDR3 in DNA: TGTGCCAGCAGCTTGACCGGGGCTGAGCAGTACTTC. This encodes CASSLTGAEQYF. Supplemented by reference TRBV7-3 and TRBJ2-7, the full variable domain reads GAGVSQTPSNKVTEKGKYVELRCDPISGHTALYWYRQSLGQGPEFLIYFQGTGAADDSGLPNDRFFAVRPEGSVSTLKIQRTERGDSAVYLCASSLTGAEQYFGPGTRLTVT.

This clonotype was recorded many times. This chain links TRBV4-2 with TRBJ2-3; TRBD2 matches at 8 bases. The CDR3 consists of 20 residues. Trimming cost V 4 bases and J 2 bases; bases outside gene matches: 20. In germline, CDR1 is LGHNA, CDR2 YNFKEQ. CDR3 sequence (DNA): TGTGCCAGCAGCCTCGGGGGGGCTAGCGGAGATGCCGGAAACACAGATACGCAGTATTTT. This encodes CASSLGGASGDAGNTDTQYF.

This clonotype has ten or more counts. The chain has TRBV20-1 and TRBJ1-5; 7 bases are a match to TRBD1. Trimming at V came to 5 bases and at J to 4 bases, leaving 2 bases not matched to a gene. Per germline, CDR1 DFQATT and CDR2 SNEGSKA (reference sequence). The length of the CDR3 is 12 residues. The DNA for the CDR3 is TGCAGTGCTCGGGACAGAAATCAGCCCCAGCATTTT. Protein: CSARDRNQPQHF.

This clonotype came up many times. The rearrangement joins TRBV24-1 to TRBJ2-3, with 9 bases that match TRBD2. The J segment lost 5 bases and the V segment lost 3 bases, leaving 11 bases of the junction unmatched. The CDR3 runs to 17 residues. The germline V gene has CDR1 KGHDR and CDR2 SFDVKD. DNA of the CDR3: TGTGCCACCAGTGATGTGGTAGGCGGGGGGGCCGAAGATACGCAGTATTTT. Translated, it gives CATSDVVGGGAEDTQYF.